This T cell receptor (beta chain) was profiled in a study of cytomegalovirus exposure and HLA in healthy donors. Study-level points and caveats: Certain sequence variants were highly shared and formed a cluster, and this cluster was likely a sequencing artifact. Several V segments, TRBV6-2 and TRBV6-3 among them, could not be told apart and were dropped.

About this clone: Its antigen is currently unknown.

Primers for the PCR totalled 60 Vbeta and 13 Jbeta. The method was immunoSEQ multiplex PCR; TCRdb's version includes in-frame clones alone and lacks a portion of them. The sample yields about 160,000 clones, approximately 84% seen once. CDR1 and CDR2 from the germline V gene are SNHLY and FYNNEI. The CDR3 is 10 amino acids. The V gene lost 6 bases and the J gene lost 7 bases, with 6 bases spanning the gap. The sequence came from a woman between 35 and 50 years old in good health and CMV-seropositive. The sample taken for sequencing was PBMCs. The rearrangement links TRBV2 to TRBJ2-5; D gene unclear. In DNA form, the CDR3 reads TGTGCCAGCAGCGCCAGGACCCAGTACTTC. This gives the protein CASSARTQYF.